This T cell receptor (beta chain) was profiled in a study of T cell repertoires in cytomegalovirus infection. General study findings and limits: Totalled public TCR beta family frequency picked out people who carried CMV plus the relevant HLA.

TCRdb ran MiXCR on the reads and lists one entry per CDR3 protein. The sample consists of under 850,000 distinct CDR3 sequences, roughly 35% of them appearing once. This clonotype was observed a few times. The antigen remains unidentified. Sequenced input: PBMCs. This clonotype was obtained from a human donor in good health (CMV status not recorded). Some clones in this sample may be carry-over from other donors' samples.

The CDR3 loop reads CASSPSIGGLLTDTQYF. For the CDR3, the DNA is TGTGCCAGCAGCCCGTCCATAGGGGGACTCCTCACAGATACGCAGTATTTT. This chain joins TRBV11-2 and TRBJ2-3; D is perhaps TRBD1 or TRBD2 (6 bases each). The V gene lost 5 bases and the J gene lost 2 bases, with 20 bases spanning the gap. The CDR3 loop spans 17 amino acids. CDR1 and CDR2 (germline): SGHAT, FQNNGV.